This T cell receptor (beta chain) was recorded in a study of T-cell memory formation after mild COVID-19. The wider study: Each donor largely had its own TCR clusters. Study-wide results and limits: Cross-reactive memory seemingly joined, as some responding clones were found in pre-infection memory. CD4+ clones that contracted lay mainly in CM and EM; CD8+ ones lay in EMRA. Proof of SARS-CoV-2 specificity was absent for the second-wave clones that crested on day 37.

This CDR3 region has 17 residues. J lost 2 bases, V lost 5 bases, and 9 bases had no gene match. Germline V gives CDR1 SGHTA, CDR2 FQGTGA. From the 5' RACE reads, TCRdb called clonotypes with MiXCR, one entry per CDR3 protein. The sample contains fewer than 400,000 distinct CDR3 sequences, roughly 15% of which appear only once. As to this clonotype: The antigen is unknown.

This sequence was found in a man aged 18-30 years who had mild COVID-19 (a few samples of this study predate the infection). Cell type and time point are not known. Sequencing was done on a sample of PBMCs or a T cell subset sorted from them (not recorded which). V is TRBV7-3 and J is TRBJ2-3; 11 positions match TRBD2. CDR3 nucleotides: TGTGCCAGCAGCCCGACCCCTAGCGGGGGGTACACAGATACGCAGTATTTT. Residues: CASSPTPSGGYTDTQYF.